This T cell receptor beta chain was sequenced in a study of beta chain features in type 1 diabetes. In the case of this clone: Its specificity is not known.

Findings of the study overall: In every one of the four CD4+ subsets, TCRB CDR3s were moderately but significantly shorter in Type 1 diabetes patients.

The entirety of the isolated RNA underwent reverse transcription, so expressed TCRB transcripts were sequenced. Measured with immunoSEQ multiplex PCR; TCRdb has only the in-frame clones, and not every one. The sample lists 150,000 to 180,000 clones; over 9% were seen once. V lost 6 bases and J lost 2, with 10 bases in between. The CDR3 contains 13 residues. Germline V lookup: CDR1 SEHNR, CDR2 FQNEAQ (reference sequence). V is TRBV7-9 and J is TRBJ2-5, with D possibly being TRBD1 (5 bases). The source of this sequence is a man aged 30 to 45 with type 1 diabetes. Input material: central memory CD4+ T cells from blood. The CDR3 loop reads CASSTPGQETQYF. CDR3 nucleotide sequence: TGTGCCAGCAGTACCCCAGGGCAAGAGACCCAGTACTTC.